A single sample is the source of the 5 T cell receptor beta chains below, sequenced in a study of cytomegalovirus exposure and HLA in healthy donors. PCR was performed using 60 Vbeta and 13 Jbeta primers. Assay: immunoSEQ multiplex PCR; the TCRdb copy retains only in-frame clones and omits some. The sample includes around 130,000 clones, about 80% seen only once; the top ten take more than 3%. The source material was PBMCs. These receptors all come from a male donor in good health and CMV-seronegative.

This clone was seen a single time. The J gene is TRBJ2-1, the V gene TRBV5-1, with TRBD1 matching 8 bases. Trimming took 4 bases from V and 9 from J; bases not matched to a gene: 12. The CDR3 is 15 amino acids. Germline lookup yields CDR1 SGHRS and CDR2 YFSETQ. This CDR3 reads CASSRSGQGRTEQFF. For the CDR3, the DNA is TGCGCCAGCAGCCGATCCGGACAGGGACGGACTGAGCAGTTCTTC.

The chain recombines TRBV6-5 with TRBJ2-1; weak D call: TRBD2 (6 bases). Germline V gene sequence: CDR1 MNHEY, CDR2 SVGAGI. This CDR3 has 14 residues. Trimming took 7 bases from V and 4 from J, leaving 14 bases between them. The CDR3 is CASNPGALYNEQFF. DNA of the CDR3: TGTGCCAGCAATCCGGGAGCTTTATACAATGAGCAGTTCTTC.

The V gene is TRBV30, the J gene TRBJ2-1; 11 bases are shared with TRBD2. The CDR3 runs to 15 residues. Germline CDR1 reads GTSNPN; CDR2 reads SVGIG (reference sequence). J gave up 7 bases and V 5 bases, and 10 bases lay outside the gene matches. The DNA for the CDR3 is TGTGCCTGGGCCCTCAATAGCGGGGGGGCGAATGAGCAGTTCTTC. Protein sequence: CAWALNSGGANEQFF.

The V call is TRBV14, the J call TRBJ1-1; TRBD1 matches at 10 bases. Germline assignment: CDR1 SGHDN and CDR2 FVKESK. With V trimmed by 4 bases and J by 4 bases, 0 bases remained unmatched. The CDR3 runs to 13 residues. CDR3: CASSRDRGTEAFF. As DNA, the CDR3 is TGTGCCAGCAGCCGGGACAGGGGCACTGAAGCTTTCTTT. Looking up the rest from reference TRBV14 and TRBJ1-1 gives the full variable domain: EAGVTQFPSHSVIEKGQTVTLRCDPISGHDNLYWYRRVMGKEIKFLLHFVKESKQDESGMPNNRFLAERTGGTYSTLKVQPAELEDSGVYFCASSRDRGTEAFFGQGTRLTVV.

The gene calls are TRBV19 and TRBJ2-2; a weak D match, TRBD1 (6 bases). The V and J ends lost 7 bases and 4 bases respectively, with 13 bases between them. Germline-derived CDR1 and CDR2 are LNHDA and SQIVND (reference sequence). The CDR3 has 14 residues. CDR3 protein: CASTPGDPTGELFF. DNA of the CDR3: TGTGCCAGTACCCCAGGGGATCCCACCGGGGAGCTGTTTTTT.